This T cell receptor (beta chain) derives from a study of radiation and T cells in renal cell carcinoma. Time point: blood 2 weeks post-SBRT. This sample's treatment: 15 Gy SBRT to primary tumor, nephrectomy 4 weeks later. Produced via immunoSEQ multiplex PCR; TCRdb's table is partial and in-frame only. The table lists some 130,000 clones, roughly four fifths of them singletons. Germline V CDR1 and CDR2: LNHDA, SQIVND (reference sequence). The CDR3 length is 16 residues. Trimming left V 3 bases short and J 1 base short, with 15 bases between. The chain couples TRBV19 to TRBJ2-5, with D perhaps matching TRBD2 (6 bases). The specimen comprised blood, sampled from a patient whose treatment included radiotherapy and nephrectomy. The TCR was taken from a woman aged 60-75 years with renal cell carcinoma. Here the CDR3 reads CASSIRRGTIQETQYF. Here the CDR3 DNA reads TGTGCCAGTAGTATCCGGCGGGGCACCATCCAAGAGACCCAGTACTTC.